Each of the 12 T cell receptor beta chains below was sequenced from the same sample in a study of CD8+ T cells in alopecia areata (dated by TCRdb to the late 2010s). The library relied on the immunoSEQ multiplex PCR assay. RNA was extracted from all samples and reverse transcribed into cDNA as template for TCR sequencing. TCRdb took this table from immuneACCESS and kept in-frame rearrangements with V and J called. Such tables lack part of the clones; where checked against another copy, unresolved V genes explain under half of the gap, and the rest is unexplained. The sample table lists some 150,000 clones, under 60% of them with a count of one. In total, the top ten clones hold nearly 6.5% of the sample. The intended sense of this specimen's time point label: baseline before oral tofacitinib. The material was CD4+ T cells sorted from blood, obtained at week 0. These TCRs come from a human donor with alopecia areata.

The V gene is TRBV29-1, the J gene TRBJ2-5; 8 nucleotides agree with TRBD2. The CDR3 is 19 amino acids. V lost 2 bases and J lost 4; bases outside the gene matches: 21. The germline CDR1 and CDR2 sequences are SQVTM and ANQGSEA. The CDR3 loop is CSVEMRSRLRVGGAETQYF. The CDR3, as DNA: TGCAGCGTTGAAATGCGCTCCAGATTAAGAGTCGGGGGGGCAGAGACCCAGTACTTC.

The sample holds a few counts of this clone. This chain connects TRBV7-9 to TRBJ1-5, with D tentatively TRBD1 (6 bases). The CDR3 loop spans 13 amino acids. Germline V gene lookup returns CDR1 SEHNR and CDR2 FQNEAQ (reference sequence). With 5 bases removed from V and 3 bases from J, the gap between germline ends came to 8 bases. This chain's CDR3 is CASSGQPNQPQHF. The CDR3 DNA follows: TGTGCCAGCAGCGGACAGCCCAATCAGCCCCAGCATTTT.

The chain uses TRBV29-1 and TRBJ1-1; possible D gene TRBD1, 5 bases. Germline CDR1 SQVTM, CDR2 ANQGSEA. The CDR3 loop spans 15 amino acids. V shed 6 bases and J shed 4 bases, with 21 bases lying between them. CDR3 nucleotide sequence: TGCAGCGTCCGATACTTTACTCAAAGGGGCACTGAAGCTTTCTTT. Its translation: CSVRYFTQRGTEAFF. Full variable domain (rest looked up from reference TRBV29-1 and TRBJ1-1): SAVISQKPSRDICQRGTSLTIQCQVDSQVTMMFWYRQQPGQSLTLIATANQGSEATYESGFVIDKFPISRPNLTFSTLTVSNMSPEDSSIYLCSVRYFTQRGTEAFFGQGTRLTVV.

V is TRBV6-5 and J is TRBJ2-3; no clear D. CDR3 size: 13 residues. Trimming removed 6 bases at V and 2 bases at J, with 9 bases between. The germline V gene has CDR1 MNHEY and CDR2 SVGAGI. The CDR3 here is CASRLPSTDTQYF. CDR3 in DNA: TGTGCCAGCAGGCTCCCATCCACAGATACGCAGTATTTT.

This clone was picked up a small number of times. The chain is built from TRBV11-2 and TRBJ2-5; D not certain. The CDR3 loop spans 13 amino acids. The V gene lost 3 bases and the J gene lost 5 bases, with 10 bases spanning the gap. Germline loops: CDR1 SGHAT, CDR2 FQNNGV. This chain's CDR3 is CASSLPAPETQYF. CDR3 coding DNA: TGTGCCAGCAGCTTGCCGGCCCCCGAGACCCAGTACTTC.

This clone was counted a single time. The V call is TRBV27, the J call TRBJ1-2; the D gene is possibly TRBD1 (5 bases). CDR1 and CDR2 from the germline V gene are MNHEY and SMNVEV (reference sequence). Between the trimmed V and J ends, which lost 1 base and 4 bases, there was a span of 16 bases. The CDR3 has 16 residues. This CDR3 reads CASSLWSGARGYGYTF. CDR3 coding DNA: TGTGCCAGCAGTTTATGGAGCGGGGCCCGGGGCTATGGCTACACCTTC.

V and J are TRBV4-1 and TRBJ2-5; D not certain. The CDR3 consists of 12 residues. V lost 0 bases to trimming and J lost 2 bases, with 1 base between them. CDR1 is MGHRA, CDR2 YSYEKL, per germline. In DNA form, the CDR3 reads TGCGCCAGCAGCCAAGAACAAGAGACCCAGTACTTC. Amino acids: CASSQEQETQYF.

This rearrangement joins TRBV2 to TRBJ2-1; D ambiguous. Germline V lookup: CDR1 SNHLY, CDR2 FYNNEI. CDR3 length: 11 residues. Trimming left V 8 bases short and J 8 bases short, with 10 bases between. Here the CDR3 reads CASLLGDEQFF. The CDR3 DNA is TGTGCCAGCCTCCTGGGCGATGAGCAGTTCTTC.

This chain uses TRBV5-1 with TRBJ1-2; D is unclear. V was pared by 4 bases and J by 4 bases, with 14 bases between. In germline, CDR1 is SGHRS, CDR2 YFSETQ. The CDR3 is made up of 14 amino acids. DNA for the CDR3: TGCGCCAGCAGCGAAACGGAGGGATTCTATGGCTACACCTTC. This translates into CASSETEGFYGYTF. Full variable domain (missing parts from reference TRBV5-1 and TRBJ1-2): KAGVTQTPRYLIKTRGQQVTLSCSPISGHRSVSWYQQTPGQGLQFLFEYFSETQRNKGNFPGRFSGRQFSNSRSEMNVSTLELGDSALYLCASSETEGFYGYTFGSGTRLTVV.

This clone turned up a few times. V is TRBV30 and J is TRBJ2-6, with D uncertain. Germline lookup yields CDR1 GTSNPN and CDR2 SVGIG (reference sequence). The CDR3 is 13 residues long. V gave up 4 bases and J gave up 6 bases, with 10 bases separating them. The CDR3 spells CAWKRAQANVLTF. CDR3 DNA sequence: TGTGCCTGGAAGCGTGCCCAGGCCAACGTCCTGACTTTC.

The chain combines TRBV7-2 with TRBJ2-1; no clear D gene. The V and J ends lost 5 bases and 0 bases respectively, with 5 bases between them. The CDR3 sequence is 13 residues long. Germline assignment: CDR1 SGHTA and CDR2 FQGNSA. The CDR3 sequence is CASSLSSYNEQFF. As DNA, the CDR3 is TGTGCCAGCAGCCTGAGCTCCTACAATGAGCAGTTCTTC.

This sequence joins TRBV4-2 and TRBJ1-5, with 7 bases lining up with TRBD1. The CDR3 is made up of 15 amino acids. Germline CDR1 LGHNA, CDR2 YNFKEQ. V was pared by 4 bases and J by 0 bases, with 3 bases of the junction left unmatched. CDR3 DNA: TGTGCCAGCAGCCCTGACAGGGTTAGCAATCAGCCCCAGCATTTT. Translating it yields CASSPDRVSNQPQHF.